This TCR beta chain was observed in a study of Tregs in tolerant kidney transplant recipients. The CDR3 is 17 residues long. The V gene end was trimmed by 0 bases and the J gene end by 6 bases; junction bases not matched to a gene: 9. CDR1 and CDR2 (germline): SGHNT, YYREEE (reference sequence). Broader study findings: Donor-specific Treg expansion exceeded global Treg expansion in tolerant patients, suggesting antigen drive.

TCRdb keeps only in-frame clones here, not all; method: immunoSEQ multiplex PCR. This table holds approximately 67,000 clones, 92% found once. Unstimulated regulatory T cells (CD4+CD25+CD127-), CD4+CD25- non-regulatory cells, CD4 and CD8 cells were FACS-sorted from thawed PBMCs. A remark on this clone: Its antigen is unknown.

V and J are TRBV5-4 and TRBJ2-1, with 10 bases lining up with TRBD2. The source is a human donor who received a combined kidney and bone marrow transplant. The sample consisted of CD8+ T cells from blood, taken before the transplant. For the CDR3, the DNA is TGTGCCAGCAGCTTGGATAGCGGGGGGCCCACGGGCAATGAGCAGTTCTTC. This sequence encodes CASSLDSGGPTGNEQFF.